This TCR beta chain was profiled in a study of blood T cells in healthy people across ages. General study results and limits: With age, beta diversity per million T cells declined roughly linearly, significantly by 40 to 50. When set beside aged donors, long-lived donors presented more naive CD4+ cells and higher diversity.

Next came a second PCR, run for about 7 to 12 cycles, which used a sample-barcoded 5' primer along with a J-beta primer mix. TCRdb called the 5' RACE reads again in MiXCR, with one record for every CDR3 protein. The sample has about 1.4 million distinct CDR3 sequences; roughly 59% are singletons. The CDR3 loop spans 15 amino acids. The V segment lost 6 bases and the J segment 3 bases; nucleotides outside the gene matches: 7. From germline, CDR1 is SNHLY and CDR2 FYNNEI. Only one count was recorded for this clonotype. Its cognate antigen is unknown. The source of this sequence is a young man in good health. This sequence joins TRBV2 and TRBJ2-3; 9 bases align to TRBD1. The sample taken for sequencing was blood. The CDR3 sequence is CASRPGTGLTDTQYF. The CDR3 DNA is TGTGCCAGCAGGCCCGGGACAGGGTTAACAGATACGCAGTATTTT.